This T cell receptor beta chain was observed in a study of spatial heterogeneity in lung cancer. Study-wide context: Researchers sequenced follow-up PBMC samples if they had them, and these came a median of about two years after resection. The library had UMIs, and each TCR and UMI pair averaged more than ten raw reads.

As to time point: blood at routine non-recurrence follow-up after resection. Unsorted tumor, nontumor lung tissue or cryopreserved PBMC supplied the whole RNA. This clonotype showed up just a few times. Antigen unknown. V lost 1 base, J lost 7 bases, and 6 bases stayed unmatched. The V gene's germline CDR1 is LGHDT and CDR2 YNNKEL (reference sequence). The CDR3 has 14 amino acids. Study-level results: Expanded tumor TCRs that were ubiquitous appeared in blood more at resection than follow-up.

MiXCR, applied by TCRdb to the 5' RACE reads, yields one record per CDR3 protein. The sample contains around 45,000 distinct CDR3 sequences, approximately 22% of which appear only once. This sequence originates from a female donor with early-stage non-small cell lung cancer. The sample consisted of PBMCs, taken at follow-up. The chain is built from TRBV3-1 and TRBJ2-5; 7 positions agree with TRBD2. CDR3 DNA: TGTGCCAGCAGCCAAGGAGGGACTACCGGGACCCAGTACTTC. Amino acids: CASSQGGTTGTQYF.